These 30 T cell receptor beta chains came from one sample sequenced in a study of CD8 T cells in ankylosing spondylitis. Antigens for these TCRs are unknown. Via MiXCR, TCRdb re-called the 5' RACE reads, giving one row per CDR3 protein. Counted here are just under 550,000 distinct CDR3 sequences, about an eighth occurring once; the ten biggest clones make up 6.8%. Whole-study findings and limits: For ankylosing spondylitis blood, a TCR beta motif of roughly 8 highly homologous variants appeared characteristic.

Sequencing was done on a sample of blood, either unsorted or a sorted T cell fraction (not recorded which). Source of these receptors: a male donor with ankylosing spondylitis.

Ten or more counts support this clonotype. This chain uses TRBV5-1 with TRBJ1-1; 8 bases align to TRBD1. Germline V gene data show CDR1 as SGHRS and CDR2 as YFSETQ. This CDR3 contains 14 residues. V gave up 5 bases and J gave up 2 bases; unmatched junction bases: 5. In DNA form, the CDR3 reads TGCGCCAGCAGGGACAGGGTACGCAACACTGAAGCTTTCTTT. Translated: CASRDRVRNTEAFF.

This clonotype was observed a handful of times. The chain uses TRBV27 and TRBJ2-5, with D hard to call. The length of the CDR3 is 13 residues. With 0 bases removed from V and 5 bases from J, the gap between germline ends came to 7 bases. Germline V gene sequence: CDR1 MNHEY, CDR2 SMNVEV (reference sequence). The CDR3 spells CASSLSFLETQYF. The CDR3 region has the DNA TGTGCCAGCAGTTTATCATTTTTGGAGACCCAGTACTTC.

This rearrangement joins TRBV5-1 to TRBJ2-5, with D perhaps matching TRBD1 (5 bases). Germline CDR1 is SGHRS and CDR2 is YFSETQ. Between the trimmed V and J ends, which lost 4 bases and 1 base, there was a span of 14 bases. The CDR3 covers 15 residues. CDR3 in amino acids: CASSPSGQGQETQYF. CDR3 in DNA: TGCGCCAGCAGCCCCAGTGGCCAGGGCCAAGAGACCCAGTACTTC.

This clonotype was detected many times. The V call is TRBV12-3 or TRBV12-4, the J call TRBJ2-1; 8 bases map to TRBD2. V gave up 6 bases and J gave up 0 bases; unmatched junction bases: 13. The CDR3 is 18 amino acids. CDR3 sequence reads: CASSTGLAIESSYNEQFF. Here the CDR3 DNA reads TGTGCCAGCAGCACTGGACTAGCCATCGAAAGCTCCTACAATGAGCAGTTCTTC.

In this sample, this clonotype turned up many times. The chain is built from TRBV7-9 and TRBJ2-3; 9 bases match TRBD2. This CDR3 has 16 amino acids. The V gene end was trimmed by 5 bases and the J gene end by 2 bases; junction bases not matched to a gene: 8. In germline, CDR1 is SEHNR, CDR2 FQNEAQ (reference sequence). Here the CDR3 DNA reads TGTGCCAGCAGCCTAATACTAGCGGGCCCCACAGATACGCAGTATTTT. It codes for CASSLILAGPTDTQYF.

The genes are TRBV5-6 and TRBJ2-5; maybe TRBD1 (6 bases). There are 15 residues in the CDR3. The germline V gene has CDR1 SGHDT and CDR2 YYEEEE. Trimming left V 0 bases short and J 5 bases short, with 14 bases between. The chain's CDR3 is CASSLEPGAGETQYF. The CDR3 region has the DNA TGTGCCAGCAGCTTGGAACCAGGGGCCGGGGAGACCCAGTACTTC.

This clonotype was recorded many times. The J gene is TRBJ2-3, the V gene TRBV20-1; tentative D call: TRBD1 (6 bases). The CDR3 contains 16 residues. Trimming took off 0 bases at V and 4 bases at J, with 17 bases between the two ends. CDR1 DFQATT and CDR2 SNEGSKA come from the germline V gene (reference sequence). CDR3 in DNA: TGCAGTGCTAGAGATTTCACGAATGGGGGCGCAGATACGCAGTATTTT. Protein sequence: CSARDFTNGGADTQYF.

In this sample, this clonotype turned up many times. The chain is built from TRBV25-1 and TRBJ2-3, with D tentatively TRBD2 (6 bases). The CDR3 spans 11 residues. V was clipped by 8 bases and J by 5 bases, with 8 bases between them. Germline assignment: CDR1 MGHDK and CDR2 SYGVNS. The DNA for the CDR3 is TGTGCCAGCCGGAGGGGAGATACGCAGTATTTT. It codes for CASRRGDTQYF.

This clonotype has more than one count but fewer than ten. This rearrangement joins TRBV11-2 to TRBJ2-7; D possibly corresponds to TRBD1 (5 bases). In germline, CDR1 is SGHAT, CDR2 FQNNGV. This CDR3 contains 12 residues. The germline V and J ends were trimmed by 3 bases and 7 bases, with 10 bases remaining between them. The CDR3, as DNA: TGTGCCAGCAGCTTCGTCCCAGGGGAGCAGTACTTC. It codes for CASSFVPGEQYF. The full variable domain, rest sourced from reference TRBV11-2 and TRBJ2-7, is EAGVAQSPRYKIIEKRQSVAFWCNPISGHATLYWYQQILGQGPKLLIQFQNNGVVDDSQLPKDRFSAERLKGVDSTLKIQPAKLEDSAVYLCASSFVPGEQYFGPGTRLTVT.

This sequence joins TRBV11-2 and TRBJ2-3, with D possibly being TRBD1 or TRBD2 (5 bases each). This CDR3 has 15 amino acids. V lost 4 bases and J 2 bases, leaving 13 bases between the germline ends. The germline gives CDR1 SGHAT, CDR2 FQNNGV. The CDR3 here is CASSSMGPDTDTQYF. The CDR3 bases are TGTGCCAGCAGCTCAATGGGACCCGACACAGATACGCAGTATTTT.

The chain is built from TRBV27 and TRBJ2-1, with TRBD2 matching over 10 bases. Germline V lookup: CDR1 MNHEY, CDR2 SMNVEV (reference sequence). This CDR3 is 15 amino acids long. With 3 bases clipped from V and 6 bases from J, the junction kept 5 bases outside the gene matches. The CDR3 bases are TGTGCCAGCAGTTTTGGGACTAGCGTGGGCAATGAGCAGTTCTTC. Translated: CASSFGTSVGNEQFF.

This clonotype was detected many times. This chain links TRBV5-1 with TRBJ1-1; D may be TRBD1 (5 bases). The V gene's germline CDR1 is SGHRS and CDR2 YFSETQ. The CDR3 loop spans 14 amino acids. Trimming cost V 4 bases and J 1 base, with 11 bases left between them. The chain's CDR3 is CASSIRTQNTEAFF. The CDR3, as DNA: TGCGCCAGCAGCATACGGACACAGAACACTGAAGCTTTCTTT.

In this sample, this clonotype turned up many times. V is TRBV12-3 or TRBV12-4 and J is TRBJ1-6, with no clear D. The CDR3 contains 15 residues. With 7 bases removed from V and 1 base from J, the gap between germline ends came to 11 bases. CDR3 residues: CASTRGWSYNSPLHF. The CDR3, as DNA: TGTGCCAGCACCCGGGGTTGGTCCTATAATTCACCCCTCCACTTT.

The CDR3 spells CASSRGRQHYEQYF. CDR3 DNA: TGTGCCAGCTCAAGGGGACGCCAACACTACGAGCAGTACTTC. The V call is TRBV18, the J call TRBJ2-7; the D call may be TRBD1 or TRBD2 (5 bases each). Germline-derived CDR1 and CDR2 are KGHSH and LQKENI. This CDR3 spans 14 amino acids. V lost 5 bases and J lost 3, with 14 bases in between.

This clonotype was seen more than once but under ten times. The gene calls are TRBV11-3 and TRBJ2-2; possibly TRBD2 for D (5 bases). The CDR3 length is 15 residues. Germline V gives CDR1 SGHNT, CDR2 YENEEA. V dropped 3 bases and J dropped 1 base, with 9 bases sitting between them. The CDR3 DNA follows: TGTGCCAGCAGCTTTGGTGGGAGGAACACCGGGGAGCTGTTTTTT. Translated: CASSFGGRNTGELFF. The full variable domain, with the rest looked up from reference TRBV11-3 and TRBJ2-2, is EAGVVQSPRYKIIEKKQPVAFWCNPISGHNTLYWYLQNLGQGPELLIRYENEEAVDDSQLPKDRFSAERLKGVDSTLKIQPAELGDSAVYLCASSFGGRNTGELFFGEGSRLTVL.

This clonotype has at least ten counts. V usage is TRBV29-1 and J usage is TRBJ2-7; 11 bases map to TRBD2. V lost 0 bases to trimming and J lost 3 bases; unmatched junction nucleotides: 4. The CDR3 runs 15 residues. From germline, CDR1 is SQVTM and CDR2 ANQGSEA. CDR3 nucleotides: TGCAGCGTTGAAGATCCTCTAGCGGGAGGCTACGAGCAGTACTTC. Translation gives CSVEDPLAGGYEQYF.

This chain links TRBV7-9 with TRBJ1-1; 8 bases map to TRBD1. V shed 2 bases and J 3 bases; nucleotides not matched to a gene: 2. CDR3 size: 14 residues. Germline V gene data show CDR1 as SEHNR and CDR2 as FQNEAQ (reference sequence). The CDR3 spells CASSLTQGDTEAFF. CDR3 nucleotides: TGTGCCAGCAGCTTAACACAGGGGGACACTGAAGCTTTCTTT.

The CDR3 loop reads CASSQGRIEAFF. The CDR3 nucleotides are TGTGCCAGCAGCCAGGGACGGATTGAAGCTTTCTTT. This sequence joins TRBV11-2 and TRBJ1-1; maybe TRBD1 (5 bases). From germline, CDR1 is SGHAT and CDR2 FQNNGV. V was clipped by 5 bases and J by 7 bases, with 11 bases between them. The CDR3 is 12 residues long.

The table lists this clonotype with a few counts. The chain carries TRBV28 and TRBJ2-7, with TRBD2 as a possible D gene (6 bases). V lost 5 bases, J lost 3 bases, and 20 bases lay in between. Germline loops: CDR1 MDHEN, CDR2 SYDVKM. The CDR3 contains 16 residues. The CDR3 is CASSPTIRTTSYEQYF. CDR3 in DNA: TGTGCCAGCAGTCCTACAATTAGGACTACGAGCTACGAGCAGTACTTC.

This clonotype was detected once. The chain has TRBV6-4 and TRBJ2-3; 8 bases align to TRBD2. V was clipped by 0 bases and J by 4 bases; unmatched bases: 6. The length of the CDR3 is 16 residues. The germline V gene has CDR1 MRHNA and CDR2 SNTAGT. The CDR3 DNA reads TGTGCCAGCAGTGACTCGTCGGGAGGGCATGCAGATACGCAGTATTTT. Translated, it gives CASSDSSGGHADTQYF.

About this clonotype: Germline is not matched at one junction end, which may reflect a read error. The genes are TRBV7-9 and TRBJ1-5; D possibly corresponds to TRBD1 (5 bases). The CDR3 is 16 residues long. The germline V gene has CDR1 SEHNR and CDR2 FQNEAQ (reference sequence). The chain's CDR3 is CASCLAEGRSNQPQHF. The DNA of the CDR3 is TGTGCCAGCTGCTTAGCGGAGGGGCGGAGCAATCAGCCCCAGCATTTT.

This chain connects TRBV12-5 to TRBJ2-2, with 8 bases lining up with TRBD1. Germline V lookup: CDR1 LGHNT, CDR2 FRNRAP. V lost 0 bases, J lost 7 bases, and 10 bases stayed unmatched. This CDR3 has 17 amino acids. This chain's CDR3 is CASGLVKETGVLGELFF. CDR3 nucleotide sequence: TGTGCTAGTGGTTTGGTAAAGGAGACAGGGGTCCTCGGGGAGCTGTTTTTT.

The chain has TRBV24-1 and TRBJ1-1; no clear D. V was cut by 9 bases and J by 4 bases, with 20 bases left in between. This CDR3 spans 15 amino acids. Looked up from germline, CDR1 is KGHDR and CDR2 is SFDVKD. CDR3 sequence reads: CATPDFRDGSTEAFF. The CDR3 nucleotides read TGTGCCACCCCTGATTTCCGGGATGGGAGCACTGAAGCTTTCTTT.

A few counts support this clonotype. The V and J genes are TRBV20-1 and TRBJ1-1, with D maybe TRBD1 (5 bases). CDR3 length equals 16 residues. Per germline, CDR1 DFQATT and CDR2 SNEGSKA (reference sequence). Trimming took off 3 bases at V and 1 base at J, with 18 bases between the two ends. CDR3 protein: CSASHLLRQTNTEAFF. The CDR3 DNA reads TGCAGTGCTAGCCACCTACTCAGACAGACGAACACTGAAGCTTTCTTT.

The chain is built from TRBV20-1 and TRBJ1-5, with a tentative D call TRBD1 (5 bases). Trimming took off 3 bases at V and 2 bases at J, with 20 bases between the two ends. Germline loops: CDR1 DFQATT, CDR2 SNEGSKA (reference sequence). The CDR3 length is 17 residues. CDR3 residues: CSARTGPTLRGNQPQHF. CDR3 DNA: TGCAGTGCTAGGACGGGGCCAACGCTGAGGGGCAATCAGCCCCAGCATTTT.

This clonotype appeared a few times. The CDR3 here is CSVELTEPNSGNTIYF. CDR3 bases: TGCAGCGTTGAACTGACAGAGCCGAACTCTGGAAACACCATATATTTT. V and J are TRBV29-1 and TRBJ1-3; D might be TRBD1 (5 bases). Germline V lookup: CDR1 SQVTM, CDR2 ANQGSEA. The CDR3 spans 16 residues. With 2 bases removed from V and 0 bases from J, the gap between germline ends came to 14 bases.

As to this clonotype: Sequence at one end of the junction differs from germline and may be a read error. The chain couples TRBV20-1 to TRBJ2-6; D tentatively reads TRBD1 or TRBD2 (6 bases each). Germline assignment: CDR1 DFQATT and CDR2 SNEGSKA (reference sequence). The CDR3 is made up of 16 amino acids. The CDR3 coding sequence is TGCTGTGCTAGGAGGGCAGGGGCCGTGAGGGCCAACGTCCTGACTTTC. Protein sequence: CCARRAGAVRANVLTF.

CDR3 DNA sequence: TGCAGTGCTAGTAGCGGGAGGGCCGGCACAGATACGCAGTATTTT. Protein sequence: CSASSGRAGTDTQYF. The rearrangement joins TRBV20-1 to TRBJ2-3; the match to TRBD2 covers 11 bases. Looked up from germline, CDR1 is DFQATT and CDR2 is SNEGSKA (reference sequence). Trimming removed 3 bases from V and 1 base from J; junction bases left unmatched: 3. This CDR3 region has 15 residues.

V usage is TRBV29-1 and J usage is TRBJ2-7; 9 positions match TRBD1. In germline, CDR1 is SQVTM, CDR2 ANQGSEA. V shed 3 bases and J 6 bases; nucleotides not matched to a gene: 12. The CDR3 is 15 residues long. CDR3 residues: CSVEDPGTGIVEQYF. In DNA form, the CDR3 reads TGCAGCGTTGAGGACCCCGGGACAGGGATTGTCGAGCAGTACTTC.

This clonotype has a handful of counts. The rearrangement uses TRBV12-3 or TRBV12-4 and TRBJ2-5; D is possibly TRBD1 or TRBD2 (5 bases each). V lost 7 bases, J lost 5 bases, and 14 bases lay in between. This CDR3 region has 13 residues. The CDR3 coding sequence is TGTGCCAGCACCCGTGGGGACCGGGAGACCCAGTACTTC. Translated: CASTRGDRETQYF.